This TCR beta chain was identified in a study of blood T cells in healthy people across ages. The CDR3 runs 16 residues. V dropped 4 bases and J dropped 3; count of bases not matched to a gene: 6. Germline values: CDR1 SGHRS, CDR2 YFSETQ. Through a sample-barcoded 5' primer and a J-beta primer mix, a second PCR was run for roughly 6 to 12 cycles. Via MiXCR, TCRdb re-called the 5' RACE reads, giving one row per CDR3 protein. Of over 1,300,000 distinct CDR3 sequences listed, around 55% were seen once; the top ten hold 6.5% to 8%. This sequence originates from a man aged 18 to 29 in good health. The sample taken for sequencing was blood. The genes are TRBV5-1 and TRBJ2-3; 12 bases map to TRBD2. CDR3 in DNA: TGCGCCAGCAGCCGGGCTAGCGGGAGGGTGACAGATACGCAGTATTTT. Translation: CASSRASGRVTDTQYF. Full variable domain (rest looked up from reference TRBV5-1 and TRBJ2-3): KAGVTQTPRYLIKTRGQQVTLSCSPISGHRSVSWYQQTPGQGLQFLFEYFSETQRNKGNFPGRFSGRQFSNSRSEMNVSTLELGDSALYLCASSRASGRVTDTQYFGPGTRLTVL.